One sample yielded the 14 T cell receptor beta chains listed below, sequenced in a study of cytomegalovirus exposure and HLA in healthy donors. It was with 60 Vbeta and 13 Jbeta primers that the PCR ran. Clones were sequenced by immunoSEQ multiplex PCR, and TCRdb holds only the in-frame ones, with some missing. Counted here are about 120,000 clones, about three quarters occurring once; the ten biggest clones make up around 1.3%. The sample was PBMCs. These TCRs come from a woman in her thirties in good health and CMV-seronegative.

The chain employs TRBV28 and TRBJ1-2; D is unclear. The CDR3 runs to 15 residues. V was clipped by 5 bases and J by 8 bases, with 21 bases between them. Germline lookup yields CDR1 MDHEN and CDR2 SYDVKM. For the CDR3, the DNA is TGTGCCAGCAGTCGGGAGGGTCTAGGCCGGCGAGGCTACACCTTC. It translates to CASSREGLGRRGYTF.

The chain is built from TRBV2 and TRBJ2-5; 7 bases align to TRBD1. CDR3 length equals 15 residues. Germline V lookup: CDR1 SNHLY, CDR2 FYNNEI. After removal of 1 base from V and 4 bases from J, the junction contained 6 bases not matched to a gene. The DNA of the CDR3 is TGTGCCAGCAGTGAAGGACAGGGCGTTGGAGAGACCCAGTACTTC. This sequence encodes CASSEGQGVGETQYF.

V gene TRBV7-3 combines with J gene TRBJ1-1; tentative D call: TRBD1 (5 bases). Trimming cost V 2 bases and J 1 base, with 8 bases left between them. CDR3 length equals 14 residues. The germline V gene has CDR1 SGHTA and CDR2 FQGTGA. The CDR3, as DNA: TGTGCCAGCAGCTTATTAGGGGCGAACACTGAAGCTTTCTTT. Translated, it gives CASSLLGANTEAFF. Drawing the rest from reference TRBV7-3 and TRBJ1-1, the complete variable domain is GAGVSQTPSNKVTEKGKYVELRCDPISGHTALYWYRQSLGQGPEFLIYFQGTGAADDSGLPNDRFFAVRPEGSVSTLKIQRTERGDSAVYLCASSLLGANTEAFFGQGTRLTVV.

V usage is TRBV2 and J usage is TRBJ1-4, with unresolved D. Per the germline V gene, CDR1 is SNHLY and CDR2 is FYNNEI. This CDR3 is built from 14 residues. V gave up 6 bases and J gave up 0 bases, with 8 bases separating them. The DNA for the CDR3 is TGTGCCAGCAGCCGGGAGTCAACTAATGAAAAACTGTTTTTT. It yields the protein CASSRESTNEKLFF.

V usage is TRBV27 and J usage is TRBJ2-3; D gene uncertain. V lost 0 bases and J 0 bases, leaving 4 bases between the germline ends. Germline values: CDR1 MNHEY, CDR2 SMNVEV (reference sequence). CDR3 length equals 14 residues. The CDR3 loop reads CASSLSLSTDTQYF. Written as DNA, the CDR3 is TGTGCCAGCAGTTTATCCTTAAGCACAGATACGCAGTATTTT.

The J gene is TRBJ2-7, the V gene TRBV2, with D possibly being TRBD1 (6 bases). Germline V gene sequence: CDR1 SNHLY, CDR2 FYNNEI. Trimming took off 5 bases at V and 1 base at J, with 15 bases between the two ends. The CDR3 covers 15 residues. The CDR3 DNA reads as TGTGCCAGCAGTACAGGGTCTGGAACATCCTACGAGCAGTACTTC. This codes for CASSTGSGTSYEQYF.

As DNA, the CDR3 is TGTGCCAGCAGCCAAGTTCTCTACAGGGGCTACGAGCAGTACTTC. This sequence encodes CASSQVLYRGYEQYF. This chain links TRBV4-2 with TRBJ2-7; 7 nucleotides match TRBD1. CDR3 length equals 15 residues. The V segment lost 1 base and the J segment 3 bases; nucleotides outside the gene matches: 6. The germline V gene has CDR1 LGHNA and CDR2 YNFKEQ.

This sequence joins TRBV18 and TRBJ1-4; D possibly corresponds to TRBD1 (6 bases). The germline V gene has CDR1 KGHSH and CDR2 LQKENI. Trimming pared 6 bases from V and 7 bases from J, leaving 9 bases between. There are 12 residues in the CDR3. Written as DNA, the CDR3 is TGTGCCAGCTCTCCGGACAGTGAAAAACTGTTTTTT. This gives the protein CASSPDSEKLFF. Combining the CDR3 with reference TRBV18 and TRBJ1-4 gives the whole variable domain NAGVMQNPRHLVRRRGQEARLRCSPMKGHSHVYWYRQLPEEGLKFMVYLQKENIIDESGMPKERFSAEFPKEGPSILRIQQVVRGDSAAYFCASSPDSEKLFFGSGTQLSVL.

The rearrangement links TRBV30 to TRBJ2-7; D remains ambiguous. V was clipped by 0 bases and J by 2 bases, with 11 bases between them. Germline-derived CDR1 and CDR2 are GTSNPN and SVGIG (reference sequence). This CDR3 comprises 14 residues. CDR3 loop: CAWSVMAGPYEQYF. The CDR3, as DNA: TGTGCCTGGAGTGTAATGGCAGGCCCCTACGAGCAGTACTTC.

This rearrangement joins TRBV20-1 to TRBJ1-2; tentatively, D is TRBD1 (5 bases). Trimming cost V 6 bases and J 4 bases, with 9 bases left between them. The CDR3 runs to 11 residues. Germline V CDR1 and CDR2: DFQATT, SNEGSKA (reference sequence). CDR3 residues: CSAEGLYGYTF. DNA for the CDR3: TGCAGTGCGGAGGGGCTCTATGGCTACACCTTC.

The genes are TRBV6-5 and TRBJ2-5; 12 positions agree with TRBD2. The CDR3 runs to 16 residues. V lost 2 bases, J lost 1 base, and 2 bases stayed unmatched. Germline lookup yields CDR1 MNHEY and CDR2 SVGAGI. The CDR3 sequence: CASSYGTSGPQETQYF. CDR3 sequence (DNA): TGTGCCAGCAGTTACGGGACTAGCGGGCCCCAAGAGACCCAGTACTTC.

Only one count was recorded for this clone. V gene TRBV7-9 combines with J gene TRBJ1-1; D gene ambiguous. The V end was cut by 2 bases, the J end by 1 base, with 8 bases between. Germline V gives CDR1 SEHNR, CDR2 FQNEAQ (reference sequence). This CDR3 spans 14 amino acids. The CDR3, as DNA: TGTGCCAGCAGCTTATCTCGGGGGAACACTGAAGCTTTCTTT. Translated, it gives CASSLSRGNTEAFF.

This clone has a single count. This chain joins TRBV11-2 and TRBJ1-2, with D perhaps matching TRBD1 (6 bases). Germline values: CDR1 SGHAT, CDR2 FQNNGV. V lost 5 bases and J 8 bases, leaving 24 bases between the germline ends. CDR3 size: 16 residues. The CDR3 reads CASSPILRTARWGYTF. As DNA, the CDR3 is TGTGCCAGCAGCCCAATACTTCGGACAGCCCGGTGGGGCTACACCTTC.

The gene calls are TRBV4-2 and TRBJ2-7, with D perhaps TRBD2 (5 bases). V was clipped by 4 bases and J by 0 bases, with 16 bases between them. The CDR3 loop spans 16 amino acids. Germline lookup yields CDR1 LGHNA and CDR2 YNFKEQ. CDR3 protein: CASSRYGDLSSYEQYF. CDR3 nucleotide sequence: TGTGCCAGCAGCCGGTACGGGGATCTAAGCTCCTACGAGCAGTACTTC.